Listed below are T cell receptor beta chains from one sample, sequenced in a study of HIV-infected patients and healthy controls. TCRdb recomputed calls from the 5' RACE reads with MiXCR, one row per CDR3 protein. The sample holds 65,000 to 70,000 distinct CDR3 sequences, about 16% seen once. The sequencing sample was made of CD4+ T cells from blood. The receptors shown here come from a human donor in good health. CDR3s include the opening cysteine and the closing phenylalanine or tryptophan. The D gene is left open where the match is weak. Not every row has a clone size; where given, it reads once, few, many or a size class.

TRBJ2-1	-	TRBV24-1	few	TGTGCCACCAGGGGCGCGGGCGGCAATGAGCAGTTCTTC	CATRGAGGNEQFF
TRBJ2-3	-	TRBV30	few	TGTGCCTCAACCCGACGGGGAAGCACAGATACGCAGTATTTT	CASTRRGSTDTQYF
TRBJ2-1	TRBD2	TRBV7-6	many	TGTGCCAGCAGCTTTAGCGGGTATAGCGCCGAGCAGTTCTTC	CASSFSGYSAEQFF
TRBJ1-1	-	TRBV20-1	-	TGCGGGGGTCGGGGGAACACTGAAGCTTTCTTT	CGGRGNTEAFF
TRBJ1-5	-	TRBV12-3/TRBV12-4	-	TGTGCCAGCAGTGGTGGTGACAGCAAAAATCAGCCCCAGCATTTT	CASSGGDSKNQPQHF
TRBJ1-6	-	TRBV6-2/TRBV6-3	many	TGTGCCAGCAACCCCGGGACAATGAATTCACCCCTCCACTTT	CASNPGTMNSPLHF
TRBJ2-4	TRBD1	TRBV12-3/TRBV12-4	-	TGTGCCAGCAGTCTCACAGGGGCGTACATTCAGTACTTC	CASSLTGAYIQYF
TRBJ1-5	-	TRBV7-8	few	TGTGCCAGCAGCCCCCGGGGGGGCGGCGTTAATCAGCCCCAGCATTTT	CASSPRGGGVNQPQHF
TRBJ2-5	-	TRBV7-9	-	TGTGCCAGCAGCTTAGCGCTGGGGACTTCAGAGACCCAGTACTTC	CASSLALGTSETQYF
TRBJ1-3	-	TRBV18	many	TGTGCCAGCCTTGGAAACACCATATATTTT	CASLGNTIYF
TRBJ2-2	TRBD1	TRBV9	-	TGTGCCAGCAGCACCCGTTACAGGGGACGGAACACCGGGGAGCTGTTTTTT	CASSTRYRGRNTGELFF
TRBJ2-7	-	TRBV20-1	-	TGCAGTGCTAATGCCCCGCCACGCTCCTACGAGCAGTACTTC	CSANAPPRSYEQYF
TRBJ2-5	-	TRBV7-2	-	TGTGCCAGCAGCTTATTAGCTGAGACCCAGTACTTC	CASSLLAETQYF
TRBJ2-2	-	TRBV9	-	TGTGCCAGCAGCCCCCAGGGGGGTAACACCGGGGAGCTGTTTTTT	CASSPQGGNTGELFF
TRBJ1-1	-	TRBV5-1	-	TGCGCCAGCAGCTTACGGAGTTTCGGGGGCGCAGAAGCTTTCTTT	CASSLRSFGGAEAFF
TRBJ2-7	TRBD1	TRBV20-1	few	TGCAGTGCTAGACTCGCAGGGGGAACCTACGAGCAGTACTTC	CSARLAGGTYEQYF
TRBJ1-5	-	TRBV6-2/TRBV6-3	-	TGTGCCAGCAGTTACCGAGTGGCGGCAGGCAATCAGCCCCAGCATTTT	CASSYRVAAGNQPQHF
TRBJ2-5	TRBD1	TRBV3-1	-	TGTGCCAGCAGCCAACTTGGACAGGGAGAGACCCAGTACTTC	CASSQLGQGETQYF
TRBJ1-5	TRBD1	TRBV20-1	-	TGCAGTGCCGGGACAGGGGGCTGGCAGCCCCAGCATTTT	CSAGTGGWQPQHF
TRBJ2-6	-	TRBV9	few	TGTGCCAGCAGCGTAGGGAACTCTGGGGCCAACGTCCTGACTTTC	CASSVGNSGANVLTF
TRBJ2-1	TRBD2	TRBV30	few	TGTGCCTGGAGCTGGACTAGCGGGAATGAGCAGTTCTTC	CAWSWTSGNEQFF
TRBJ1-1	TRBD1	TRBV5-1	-	TGCGCCAGCAGCCTTACAGGGGCGAACACTGAAGCTTTCTTT	CASSLTGANTEAFF
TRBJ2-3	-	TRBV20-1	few	TGCAGTGCGAGGGACAACACAGATACGCAGTATTTT	CSARDNTDTQYF
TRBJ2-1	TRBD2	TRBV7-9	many	TGTGCCAGCAGCCGACTAGCGGGAGGGTACTACAATGAGCAGTTCTTC	CASSRLAGGYYNEQFF
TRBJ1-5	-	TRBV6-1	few	TGTGCCAGCAGTGAAGGGAGTTCTAGCAATCAGCCCCAGCATTTT	CASSEGSSSNQPQHF
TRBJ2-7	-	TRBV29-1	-	TGCAGCGCAGGGGGGACACCTCCCTACGAGCAGTACTTC	CSAGGTPPYEQYF
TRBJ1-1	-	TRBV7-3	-	TGTGCCAGCAGCTTTGAACCCGGACTCCGGAACACTGAAGCTTTCTTT	CASSFEPGLRNTEAFF
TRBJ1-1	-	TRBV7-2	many	TGTGCCAGCAGCTTAGAAAGGCAGCGGAACACTGAAGCTTTCTTT	CASSLERQRNTEAFF
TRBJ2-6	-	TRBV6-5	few	TGTGCCAGCAGTTCAAGGGGGTCTGGGGCCAACGTCCTGACTTTC	CASSSRGSGANVLTF
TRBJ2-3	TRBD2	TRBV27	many	TGTGCCAGCAGTGCTGGACTAGCGGGTTTCGCTACGCAGTATTTT	CASSAGLAGFATQYF
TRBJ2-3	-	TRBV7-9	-	TGTGCCAGCAGCGCCACCGGGGGCTCAGATACGCAGTATTTT	CASSATGGSDTQYF
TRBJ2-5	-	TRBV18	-	TGTGCCAGCTCACTGCACGGGGGAGAGACCCAGTACTTC	CASSLHGGETQYF
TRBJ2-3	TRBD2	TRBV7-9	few	TGTGCCAGCAGCTTAGGAGAGTGGTGGACTAGCGGGAGAGGCCCAGATACGCAGTATTTT	CASSLGEWWTSGRGPDTQYF
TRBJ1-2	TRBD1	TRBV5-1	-	TGCGCCAGCAGCTTGGGCATGAAGGGGGCTACGACTTTTGGCTACACCTTC	CASSLGMKGATTFGYTF
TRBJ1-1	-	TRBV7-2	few	TGTGCCAGCAGCTTAAGTATGGGGGTTAACACTGAAGCTTTCTTT	CASSLSMGVNTEAFF
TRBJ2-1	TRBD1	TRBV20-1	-	TGCGGGGGAAGGGGGCGGTTTGCCTACAATGAGCAGTTCTTC	CGGRGRFAYNEQFF
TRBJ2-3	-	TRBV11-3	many	TGTGCCAGCAGCGCCCCCCAGTTCGGGACGGGAGTTGCAGATACGCAGTATTTT	CASSAPQFGTGVADTQYF
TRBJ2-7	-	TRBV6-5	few	TGTGCCAGCAGTTCCCCCGTCTCGGCCCCCTTGGGAGAGCAGTACTTC	CASSSPVSAPLGEQYF
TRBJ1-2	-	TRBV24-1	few	TGTGCCACCAGTGATGGAGCAAACTATGGCTACACCTTC	CATSDGANYGYTF
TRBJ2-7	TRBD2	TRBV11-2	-	TGTGCCAGCAGAACAACAGGACTAGCGCACCTCCCTGGGCACGAGCAGTACTTC	CASRTTGLAHLPGHEQYF
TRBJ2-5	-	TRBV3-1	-	TGTGCCAGCAGCCGACATTCCACAGGGTTCCAAGAGACCCAGTACTTC	CASSRHSTGFQETQYF
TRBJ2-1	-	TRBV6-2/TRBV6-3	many	TGTGCCAGCAGTTACACCAATGAGCAGTTCTTC	CASSYTNEQFF
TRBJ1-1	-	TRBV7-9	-	TGTGCCAGCAGCCCCGAGCAGGGAGATGAAGCTTTCTTT	CASSPEQGDEAFF
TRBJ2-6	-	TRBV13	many	TGTGCCAGCAGTTCTGGGGCCAACGTCCTGACTTTC	CASSSGANVLTF
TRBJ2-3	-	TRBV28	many	TGTGCCAGCAGTCGAGCGTCCCTCCGTCAAGATACGCAGTATTTT	CASSRASLRQDTQYF
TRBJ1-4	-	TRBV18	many	TGTGCCAGCTCACCGGGTGTAGGTAATGAAAAACTGTTTTTT	CASSPGVGNEKLFF
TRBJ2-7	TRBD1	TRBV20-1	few	TGCAGTGCATCCCGGGGACAGGCCTACGAGCAGTACTTC	CSASRGQAYEQYF
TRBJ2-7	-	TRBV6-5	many	TGTGCCAGCAGACCTGCGGCCCTGGGACACGGTGACTACGAGCAGTACTTC	CASRPAALGHGDYEQYF
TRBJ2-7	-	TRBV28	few	TGTGCCAGCACGGATCTTAGCTCCTACGAGCAGTACTTC	CASTDLSSYEQYF
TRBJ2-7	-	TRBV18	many	TGTGCCAGCTCACCCGGATTCAGGGGCAAGCCAAGTGGCTACGAGCAGTACTTC	CASSPGFRGKPSGYEQYF
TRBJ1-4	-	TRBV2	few	TGTGCCAGCAACTCTGGGGTTGGAAAACTGTTTTTT	CASNSGVGKLFF
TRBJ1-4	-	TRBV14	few	TGTGCCAGCAGCCGCGCCCGTGGGTTGACTAATGAAAAACTGTTTTTT	CASSRARGLTNEKLFF
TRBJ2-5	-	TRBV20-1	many	TGCAGTGCCAAAAGAGCCGGCAGACAAGAGACCCAGTACTTC	CSAKRAGRQETQYF
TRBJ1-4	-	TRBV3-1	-	TGTGCCAGCAGCCCCAGGGACCGCGGCGGAAAACTGTTTTTT	CASSPRDRGGKLFF
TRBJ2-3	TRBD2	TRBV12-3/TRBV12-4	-	TGTGCCAGCAGTTCATTAGCGGGGATGGGGACAGATACGCAGTATTTT	CASSSLAGMGTDTQYF
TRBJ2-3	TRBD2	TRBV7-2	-	TGTGCCAGCAGGAAAACTAGCGGCACAGATACGCAGTATTTT	CASRKTSGTDTQYF
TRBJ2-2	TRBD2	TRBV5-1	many	TGCGCCAGCAGCTTGGATGTGTTTGCGGTACTAGCGGTCCCCCGGGAGCTGTTTTTT	CASSLDVFAVLAVPRELFF
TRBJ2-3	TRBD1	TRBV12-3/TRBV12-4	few	TGTGCCAGCAGTGAGAGGGACAGGGGGTACGCAGATACGCAGTATTTT	CASSERDRGYADTQYF
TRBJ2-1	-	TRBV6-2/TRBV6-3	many	TGTGCCAGCAGTTACTCGAAAGGCTCCTACAATGAGCAGTTCTTC	CASSYSKGSYNEQFF